The 18 T cell receptor beta chains given below trace back to one sample, sequenced in a study of cytomegalovirus exposure and HLA in healthy donors. The PCR had 60 Vbeta and 13 Jbeta primers. This table comes from immunoSEQ multiplex PCR, and its TCRdb copy is limited to in-frame clones, with some not included. Among around 140,000 clones, 75% to 85% were seen once, and the ten largest hold under 6%. Sequencing was carried out using PBMCs. The receptors shown here come from a man aged 40-50 years in good health and CMV-seronegative.

The J gene is TRBJ1-1, the V gene TRBV7-6; tentatively, D is TRBD1 (5 bases). The CDR3 extends over 13 amino acids. V was pared by 6 bases and J by 8 bases, with 16 bases between. The germline CDR1 and CDR2 sequences are SGHVS and FNYEAQ. CDR3 loop: CASRPTQGLEAFF. The CDR3, as DNA: TGTGCCAGCAGGCCAACCCAGGGTTTGGAAGCTTTCTTT.

The chain is built from TRBV9 and TRBJ1-2, with D hard to call. Germline V CDR1 and CDR2: SGDLS, YYNGEE. The CDR3 is 15 residues long. Trimming pared 4 bases from V and 4 bases from J, leaving 17 bases between. CDR3 coding DNA: TGTGCCAGCAGCCCCGACGGAGGCAGATCCTATGGCTACACCTTC. Translating gives CASSPDGGRSYGYTF.

V gene TRBV12-5 combines with J gene TRBJ1-1; D is unresolved. The CDR3 is 16 amino acids. V gave up 1 base and J gave up 0 bases, with 12 bases separating them. Germline V gene data show CDR1 as LGHNT and CDR2 as FRNRAP. The DNA for the CDR3 is TGTGCTAGTGGTTTGGAATCTCCGGGGATGAACACTGAAGCTTTCTTT. Translated, it gives CASGLESPGMNTEAFF.

This chain connects TRBV6-5 to TRBJ1-1; D not certain. V lost 4 bases and J lost 3, with 12 bases in between. The CDR3 length is 14 residues. CDR1 is MNHEY and CDR2 is SVGAGI in the germline V gene. CDR3 amino acids: CASSSAGSYTEAFF. CDR3 nucleotide sequence: TGTGCCAGCAGTTCGGCCGGGTCCTACACTGAAGCTTTCTTT.

The chain couples TRBV2 to TRBJ2-4; no definite D call. Germline loops: CDR1 SNHLY, CDR2 FYNNEI. The CDR3 extends over 14 amino acids. The CDR3 sequence: CVHTLDLAKNIQYF. The DNA for the CDR3 is TGTGTGCACACACTTGACTTAGCCAAAAACATTCAGTACTTC. The full variable domain, rest sourced from reference TRBV2 and TRBJ2-4, is EPEVTQTPSHQVTQMGQEVILRCVPISNHLYFYWYRQILGQKVEFLVSFYNNEISEKSEIFDDQFSVERPDGSNFTLKIRSTKLEDSAMYFCVHTLDLAKNIQYFGAGTRLSVL.

The gene calls are TRBV5-4 and TRBJ2-7; D remains ambiguous. This CDR3 has 15 amino acids. V was shortened by 4 bases and J by 0 bases, with 14 bases between the two germline ends. The germline V gene encodes CDR1 SGHNT and CDR2 YYREEE (reference sequence). The CDR3 loop reads CASSRKSAVSYEQYF. In DNA form, the CDR3 reads TGTGCCAGCAGCAGAAAAAGCGCCGTCTCCTACGAGCAGTACTTC. Combining the CDR3 with reference TRBV5-4 and TRBJ2-7 gives the whole variable domain ETGVTQSPTHLIKTRGQQVTLRCSSQSGHNTVSWYQQALGQGPQFIFQYYREEENGRGNFPPRFSGLQFPNYSSELNVNALELDDSALYLCASSRKSAVSYEQYFGPGTRLTVT.

The V and J genes are TRBV15 and TRBJ2-1, with D perhaps matching TRBD1 (5 bases). There are 14 residues in the CDR3. Trimming cost V 3 bases and J 5 bases, with 11 bases left between them. Germline V gives CDR1 LNHNV, CDR2 YYDKDF (reference sequence). CDR3 coding DNA: TGTGCCACCAGCAGGGAAGACAGAAACAATGAGCAGTTCTTC. Protein sequence: CATSREDRNNEQFF.

The rearrangement links TRBV4-2 to TRBJ1-2; possibly TRBD1 for D (5 bases). The CDR3 totals 14 residues. Germline-derived CDR1 and CDR2 are LGHNA and YNFKEQ. V was cut by 0 bases and J by 4 bases, with 9 bases left in between. CDR3: CASSQDAGIYGYTF. DNA of the CDR3: TGTGCCAGCAGCCAAGATGCAGGGATCTATGGCTACACCTTC.

The V gene is TRBV5-4, the J gene TRBJ1-2; 7 bases line up with TRBD1. This CDR3 has 13 amino acids. The V and J ends lost 3 bases and 4 bases, in that order; junction bases with no gene match: 3. Germline CDR1 SGHNT, CDR2 YYREEE (reference sequence). The CDR3 bases are TGTGCCAGCAGCTCGACAGGGACCTATGGCTACACCTTC. This encodes CASSSTGTYGYTF.

This clone occurred once. The rearrangement joins TRBV6-5 to TRBJ1-3; 8 bases are a match to TRBD1. This CDR3 is 15 amino acids long. The germline gives CDR1 MNHEY, CDR2 SVGAGI. Trimming at V came to 6 bases and at J to 4 bases, leaving 8 bases not matched to a gene. CDR3 in amino acids: CASRRGTGDGNTIYF. Here the CDR3 DNA reads TGTGCCAGCAGACGGGGGACAGGAGACGGAAACACCATATATTTT.

The rearrangement joins TRBV5-1 to TRBJ2-3; D may be TRBD2 (5 bases). The CDR3 is made up of 15 amino acids. CDR1 is SGHRS and CDR2 is YFSETQ in the germline V gene. Trimming shortened V by 0 bases and J by 1 base, and 9 bases separated the two germline ends. In DNA form, the CDR3 reads TGCGCCAGCAGCTTGGTGCTAGCTGGCACAGATACGCAGTATTTT. Translation: CASSLVLAGTDTQYF.

In its sample, this clone was seen a few times. The chain carries TRBV28 and TRBJ2-7; 11 nucleotides line up with TRBD1. J lost 8 bases, V lost 4 bases, and 13 bases had no gene match. The germline V gene encodes CDR1 MDHEN and CDR2 SYDVKM. This CDR3 spans 16 amino acids. The CDR3: CASSSLGTGGTPKQYF. DNA of the CDR3: TGTGCCAGCAGTTCCCTAGGGACAGGGGGGACCCCAAAGCAGTACTTC.

The rearrangement links TRBV6-5 to TRBJ2-6, with D uncertain. The CDR3 spans 14 residues. V was pared by 6 bases and J by 4 bases, with 10 bases between. Germline lookup yields CDR1 MNHEY and CDR2 SVGAGI. The CDR3 reads CASRPQAGANVLTF. Written as DNA, the CDR3 is TGTGCCAGCAGGCCGCAGGCCGGGGCCAACGTCCTGACTTTC.

The V gene is TRBV10-3, the J gene TRBJ2-1; 8 nucleotides match TRBD2. The CDR3 totals 14 residues. The ends lost 2 bases at V and 5 bases at J; junction bases unmatched: 2. Germline values: CDR1 ENHRY, CDR2 SYGVKD. CDR3 in DNA: TGTGCCATCAGTGAGACTAGCGGAGACAATGAGCAGTTCTTC. Translation gives CAISETSGDNEQFF.

CDR3 sequence (DNA): TGTGCCTGGAGCCGCTCACAGTCCCTCGGAAACACCATATATTTT. Residues: CAWSRSQSLGNTIYF. The chain combines TRBV30 with TRBJ1-3; D is unresolved. Germline V gene lookup returns CDR1 GTSNPN and CDR2 SVGIG (reference sequence). The CDR3 has 15 amino acids. V was clipped by 3 bases and J by 4 bases, with 16 bases between them.

This chain connects TRBV7-8 to TRBJ1-6; 8 bases match TRBD1. Germline V CDR1 and CDR2: SGHVS, FQNEAQ. The CDR3 extends over 17 amino acids. The V gene end was trimmed by 1 base and the J gene end by 13 bases; junction bases not matched to a gene: 15. The CDR3 sequence: CASSLDGQGAGFHPLHF. CDR3 bases: TGTGCCAGCAGCTTAGATGGTCAGGGGGCGGGTTTTCACCCCCTCCACTTT.

The rearrangement uses TRBV5-4 and TRBJ1-5; D remains unclear. Germline CDR1 and CDR2: SGHNT and YYREEE (reference sequence). The V gene lost 1 base and the J gene lost 4 bases, with 15 bases spanning the gap. There are 16 residues in the CDR3. The CDR3 region has the DNA TGTGCCAGCAGCTTGAAGGGAGGAGGTGGAAATCAGCCCCAGCATTTT. This sequence encodes CASSLKGGGGNQPQHF. The whole variable domain, remainder taken from reference TRBV5-4 and TRBJ1-5, is ETGVTQSPTHLIKTRGQQVTLRCSSQSGHNTVSWYQQALGQGPQFIFQYYREEENGRGNFPPRFSGLQFPNYSSELNVNALELDDSALYLCASSLKGGGGNQPQHFGDGTRLSIL.

The chain links TRBV5-1 to TRBJ2-3, with D unresolved. Per germline, CDR1 SGHRS and CDR2 YFSETQ. Trimming removed 0 bases from V and 5 bases from J, with 4 bases in between. This CDR3 has 12 residues. CDR3 protein: CASSLDGDTQYF. The DNA for the CDR3 is TGCGCCAGCAGCTTGGACGGAGATACGCAGTATTTT.